Shown below are 32 T cell receptor beta chains from a single sample sequenced in a study of cytomegalovirus exposure and HLA in healthy donors. Primers included in the PCR were 60 Vbeta and 13 Jbeta primers. Assay: immunoSEQ multiplex PCR; the TCRdb copy retains only in-frame clones and omits some. Among about 210,000 clones listed, roughly four fifths were seen once. The sequenced material came from PBMCs. All receptors derive from a man aged 35 to 55 in good health and CMV-seropositive.

The rearrangement uses TRBV7-8 and TRBJ2-4, with 7 bases that match TRBD1. V trimming: 1 base; J trimming: 9 bases; junction bases outside the gene matches: 6. From germline, CDR1 is SGHVS and CDR2 FQNEAQ. The CDR3 extends over 14 amino acids. CDR3 bases: TGTGCCAGCAGCTTAGGACAGGGCCAAGGCATTCAGTACTTC. Translating it yields CASSLGQGQGIQYF.

The V gene is TRBV9, the J gene TRBJ1-2; 7 positions match TRBD1. Trimming took 6 bases from V and 4 from J; bases not matched to a gene: 9. The CDR3 totals 14 residues. In germline, CDR1 is SGDLS, CDR2 YYNGEE. The CDR3 reads CASTERDRPYGYTF. The CDR3 DNA is TGTGCCAGCACCGAGAGGGACAGACCCTATGGCTACACCTTC. Supplemented by reference TRBV9 and TRBJ1-2, the full variable domain reads DSGVTQTPKHLITATGQRVTLRCSPRSGDLSVYWYQQSLDQGLQFLIQYYNGEERAKGNILERFSAQQFPDLHSELNLSSLELGDSALYFCASTERDRPYGYTFGSGTRLTVV.

V usage is TRBV5-1 and J usage is TRBJ2-7; D remains unclear. CDR1 is SGHRS, CDR2 YFSETQ, per germline. Trimming took off 0 bases at V and 2 bases at J, with 9 bases between the two ends. The CDR3 is 14 residues long. The CDR3 bases are TGCGCCAGCAGCTTGGAATCCCTAGCCTACGAGCAGTACTTC. This gives the protein CASSLESLAYEQYF.

In DNA form, the CDR3 reads TGTGCTAGTGGCGACCGGGACAGAAGAAACACCATATATTTT. It is translated as CASGDRDRRNTIYF. This chain links TRBV12-5 with TRBJ1-3, with 7 bases lining up with TRBD1. The CDR3 length is 14 residues. J lost 5 bases, V lost 6 bases, and 7 bases had no gene match. In germline, CDR1 is LGHNT, CDR2 FRNRAP.

The rearrangement uses TRBV10-1 and TRBJ2-7; no clear D. The CDR3 length is 12 residues. Germline CDR1 is WNHNN and CDR2 is SYGVQD (reference sequence). Trimming removed 0 bases from V and 7 bases from J, with 7 bases in between. CDR3 residues: CASSESTEEQYF. CDR3 DNA: TGCGCCAGCAGTGAGTCGACGGAGGAGCAGTACTTC.

This rearrangement joins TRBV6-5 to TRBJ1-5, with a tentative D call TRBD1 (6 bases). CDR1 is MNHEY and CDR2 is SVGAGI in the germline V gene. V shed 5 bases and J shed 7 bases, with 15 bases lying between them. The CDR3 runs 14 residues. The CDR3 coding sequence is TGTGCCAGCAGTCAACAGGGTTTTGGGCAGCCCCAGCATTTT. Amino acid sequence: CASSQQGFGQPQHF.

J is TRBJ2-5 and V is TRBV11-2, with no clear D. The germline gives CDR1 SGHAT, CDR2 FQNNGV. Trimming stripped 4 bases from V and 0 bases from J, with 9 bases between. The CDR3 length is 14 residues. The CDR3 is CASSSRQYQETQYF. The DNA of the CDR3 is TGTGCCAGCAGCTCCAGACAATACCAAGAGACCCAGTACTTC.

This clone was seen more than once but under ten times. The chain couples TRBV28 to TRBJ2-7, with a weak D call TRBD1 (5 bases). Germline V gene lookup returns CDR1 MDHEN and CDR2 SYDVKM. There are 13 residues in the CDR3. The V gene lost 2 bases and the J gene lost 3 bases, with 8 bases spanning the gap. The CDR3 sequence: CASSLTGDYEQYF. Here the CDR3 DNA reads TGTGCCAGCAGTTTAACAGGAGACTACGAGCAGTACTTC. Combining the CDR3 with reference TRBV28 and TRBJ2-7 gives the whole variable domain DVKVTQSSRYLVKRTGEKVFLECVQDMDHENMFWYRQDPGLGLRLIYFSYDVKMKEKGDIPEGYSVSREKKERFSLILESASTNQTSMYLCASSLTGDYEQYFGPGTRLTVT.

The CDR3 loop is CASSFSRAQPQHF. CDR3 nucleotide sequence: TGTGCCAGCAGCTTCTCCAGGGCCCAGCCCCAGCATTTT. The rearrangement uses TRBV7-8 and TRBJ1-5, with TRBD1 as a possible D gene (5 bases). CDR3 size: 13 residues. Looked up from germline, CDR1 is SGHVS and CDR2 is FQNEAQ. Trimming removed 3 bases at V and 7 bases at J, with 10 bases between.

The chain has TRBV6-5 and TRBJ2-2; TRBD2 matches 12 bases. This CDR3 spans 15 amino acids. Germline V gene lookup returns CDR1 MNHEY and CDR2 SVGAGI. Trimming took 6 bases from V and 6 from J; bases not matched to a gene: 5. CDR3 region: CASRKLAGGAGELFF. The CDR3 nucleotides read TGTGCCAGCAGAAAACTAGCGGGAGGTGCCGGGGAGCTGTTTTTT.

This clone was found once. V usage is TRBV21-1 and J usage is TRBJ1-5; the table's D call, TRBD1, was not checked against the DNA. TRBV21-1 is assigned pseudogene status. The CDR3 sequence is 16 residues long. The CDR3 DNA follows: TGTGCCAGCAGCAAAGTCCTTGGCAGGGGGCTTCAGCCCCAGCATTTT. Translated, it gives CASSKVLGRGLQPQHF.

The chain combines TRBV6-8 with TRBJ2-2, with 8 bases that match TRBD1. This CDR3 is built from 16 residues. CDR1 and CDR2 (germline): MNHGY, SAAAGT. J was trimmed by 4 bases and V by 1 base; bases with no gene match: 5. The chain's CDR3 is CASSYFRGQGTGELFF. The DNA of the CDR3 is TGTGCCAGCAGTTACTTCAGGGGGCAGGGCACCGGGGAGCTGTTTTTT.

V and J are TRBV2 and TRBJ1-1; no firm D call. In germline, CDR1 is SNHLY, CDR2 FYNNEI. Trimming shortened V by 6 bases and J by 8 bases, and 16 bases separated the two germline ends. This CDR3 has 13 amino acids. CDR3 bases: TGTGCCAGCAGCGTCCTAGAGGGTGTGGAAGCTTTCTTT. It specifies CASSVLEGVEAFF.

This chain links TRBV6-6 with TRBJ2-7; 8 nucleotides match TRBD1. CDR3 length: 15 residues. Germline trimming cut 5 bases from V and 7 bases from J; bases unmatched to any gene: 13. From germline, CDR1 is MNHNY and CDR2 SVGAGI (reference sequence). Here the CDR3 DNA reads TGTGCCAGCAGTCTTCGCCCGGGACAGGTAATGGAGCAGTACTTC. Protein sequence: CASSLRPGQVMEQYF.

This chain uses TRBV2 with TRBJ2-5; 12 positions match TRBD2. Trimming at V came to 8 bases and at J to 5 bases, leaving 9 bases not matched to a gene. Germline V gives CDR1 SNHLY, CDR2 FYNNEI. The CDR3 has 15 amino acids. This chain's CDR3 is CASRALAGGRETQYF. CDR3 in DNA: TGTGCCAGCCGGGCCCTAGCGGGGGGGCGTGAGACCCAGTACTTC. Together with reference TRBV2 and TRBJ2-5, the CDR3 gives the full variable domain: EPEVTQTPSHQVTQMGQEVILRCVPISNHLYFYWYRQILGQKVEFLVSFYNNEISEKSEIFDDQFSVERPDGSNFTLKIRSTKLEDSAMYFCASRALAGGRETQYFGPGTRLLVL.

Worth noting for this clone: Its ends do not fully match the called genes, so a read error is possible. The gene calls are TRBV6-6 and TRBJ2-1; D remains ambiguous. The CDR3 has 13 amino acids. CDR1 is MNHNY and CDR2 is SVGAGI in the germline V gene (reference sequence). The CDR3 loop reads CASSYSSHNEQFF. CDR3 in DNA: TGTGCCAGCAGTTACTCCTCCCACAATGAGCAGTTCTTC.

The chain joins TRBV18 to TRBJ2-7; TRBD1 matches at 10 bases. Trimming cost V 6 bases and J 2 bases; bases outside gene matches: 7. The germline V gene has CDR1 KGHSH and CDR2 LQKENI. The CDR3 is 15 amino acids. The CDR3 here is CASSHPGQGAYEQYF. The DNA of the CDR3 is TGTGCCAGCTCCCATCCCGGACAGGGGGCCTACGAGCAGTACTTC. Using reference TRBV18 and TRBJ2-7 for the parts outside the CDR3, the full variable domain is NAGVMQNPRHLVRRRGQEARLRCSPMKGHSHVYWYRQLPEEGLKFMVYLQKENIIDESGMPKERFSAEFPKEGPSILRIQQVVRGDSAAYFCASSHPGQGAYEQYFGPGTRLTVT.

V gene TRBV5-1 combines with J gene TRBJ1-5; possibly TRBD1 for D (6 bases). The germline V and J ends were trimmed by 0 bases and 5 bases, with 9 bases remaining between them. CDR1 and CDR2 from the germline V gene are SGHRS and YFSETQ. The CDR3 has 14 amino acids. The CDR3 spells CASSLEGVDQPQHF. The CDR3 DNA reads as TGCGCCAGCAGCTTGGAGGGGGTGGATCAGCCCCAGCATTTT.

V is TRBV18 and J is TRBJ2-2; D unclear. CDR1 is KGHSH, CDR2 LQKENI, per germline. The ends were cut back, 2 bases at V and 3 bases at J, with 13 bases in the middle. This CDR3 region has 16 residues. The CDR3 here is CASSPGRRSDTGELFF. The DNA for the CDR3 is TGTGCCAGCTCACCAGGTCGAAGGAGTGACACCGGGGAGCTGTTTTTT.

This clone was recorded once. This chain connects TRBV6-5 to TRBJ2-7, with D possibly being TRBD2 (7 bases). This CDR3 has 14 amino acids. The V gene lost 2 bases and the J gene lost 5 bases, with 13 bases spanning the gap. Germline V CDR1 and CDR2: MNHEY, SVGAGI. The CDR3 DNA is TGTGCCAGCAGTTACAAGGGGGGGGAGAACGAGCAGTACTTC. Translated: CASSYKGGENEQYF.

The chain uses TRBV18 and TRBJ2-7; D possibly corresponds to TRBD1 (6 bases). The CDR3 sequence is 14 residues long. Trimming left V 4 bases short and J 2 bases short, with 12 bases between. Germline lookup yields CDR1 KGHSH and CDR2 LQKENI. The CDR3 region has the DNA TGTGCCAGCTCACGACAGGCTTCAGCCTACGAGCAGTACTTC. Translating it yields CASSRQASAYEQYF.

This chain uses TRBV18 with TRBJ2-7; 7 nucleotides line up with TRBD2. Trimming at V came to 3 bases and at J to 3 bases, leaving 8 bases not matched to a gene. The CDR3 loop spans 15 amino acids. Germline lookup yields CDR1 KGHSH and CDR2 LQKENI. The DNA for the CDR3 is TGTGCCAGCTCACCGGGGGGGTCGGGCGGCTACGAGCAGTACTTC. Amino acids: CASSPGGSGGYEQYF.

V and J are TRBV5-1 and TRBJ1-1; D possibly corresponds to TRBD1 (5 bases). Trimming removed 0 bases from V and 3 bases from J, with 12 bases in between. The V gene's germline CDR1 is SGHRS and CDR2 YFSETQ. The CDR3 covers 15 residues. CDR3 region: CASSLGGESDTEAFF. Here the CDR3 DNA reads TGCGCCAGCAGCTTGGGGGGGGAGTCAGACACTGAAGCTTTCTTT.

The chain carries TRBV5-1 and TRBJ2-7; 8 bases match TRBD1. This CDR3 region has 15 residues. Germline trimming cut 0 bases from V and 2 bases from J; bases unmatched to any gene: 4. The germline gives CDR1 SGHRS, CDR2 YFSETQ. CDR3 sequence: CASSLALDRAYEQYF. The CDR3 bases are TGCGCCAGCAGCTTGGCATTGGACAGGGCCTACGAGCAGTACTTC.

V usage is TRBV6-5 and J usage is TRBJ2-7; 7 positions agree with TRBD2. Trimming at V came to 0 bases and at J to 0 bases, leaving 2 bases not matched to a gene. The CDR3 consists of 15 residues. In germline, CDR1 is MNHEY, CDR2 SVGAGI. CDR3 coding DNA: TGTGCCAGCAGTTACTCGGGAGGGCCCTCCTACGAGCAGTACTTC. Its protein product is CASSYSGGPSYEQYF.

This rearrangement joins TRBV11-2 to TRBJ2-3; 10 bases are a match to TRBD2. The CDR3 sequence is 15 residues long. Losses at the gene ends were 5 bases for V and 5 bases for J; bases not matched to a gene: 7. Germline loops: CDR1 SGHAT, CDR2 FQNNGV. The CDR3 DNA is TGTGCCAGCAGCCCCACTAGCGGGACGGGAGATACGCAGTATTTT. This sequence encodes CASSPTSGTGDTQYF.

This chain links TRBV15 with TRBJ1-2; no firm D call. V lost 1 base and J 2 bases, leaving 5 bases between the germline ends. The CDR3 spans 13 residues. Looked up from germline, CDR1 is LNHNV and CDR2 is YYDKDF (reference sequence). The CDR3, as DNA: TGTGCCACCAGCAGAGCCGGGAACTATGGCTACACCTTC. This sequence encodes CATSRAGNYGYTF. The full variable domain, completed using reference TRBV15 and TRBJ1-2, is DAMVIQNPRYQVTQFGKPVTLSCSQTLNHNVMYWYQQKSSQAPKLLFHYYDKDFNNEADTPDNFQSRRPNTSFCFLDIRSPGLGDTAMYLCATSRAGNYGYTFGSGTRLTVV.

This chain connects TRBV30 to TRBJ2-7, with 11 bases fitting TRBD1. The CDR3 contains 14 residues. CDR1 is GTSNPN, CDR2 SVGIG, per germline (reference sequence). Germline trimming cut 2 bases from V and 4 bases from J; bases unmatched to any gene: 4. Written as DNA, the CDR3 is TGTGCCTGGAGTACCGGGACAGGGGGTTACGAGCAGTACTTC. This translates into CAWSTGTGGYEQYF.

This clone was observed once. This chain connects TRBV7-8 to TRBJ2-5, with 9 bases matching TRBD1. The V gene's germline CDR1 is SGHVS and CDR2 FQNEAQ. The CDR3 covers 15 residues. V lost 1 base to trimming and J lost 0 bases; unmatched junction nucleotides: 0. The CDR3 region is CASSLGTGDQETQYF. The CDR3 DNA reads as TGTGCCAGCAGCTTAGGGACAGGGGACCAAGAGACCCAGTACTTC. Drawing the rest from reference TRBV7-8 and TRBJ2-5, the complete variable domain is GAGVSQSPRYKVAKRGQDVALRCDPISGHVSLFWYQQALGQGPEFLTYFQNEAQLDKSGLPSDRFFAERPEGSVSTLKIQRTQQEDSAVYLCASSLGTGDQETQYFGPGTRLLVL.

The rearrangement uses TRBV6-1 and TRBJ1-3, with D unclear. V lost 1 base to trimming and J lost 4 bases, with 11 bases between them. The CDR3 length is 15 residues. Germline-derived CDR1 and CDR2 are MNHNS and SASEGT. This CDR3 reads CASSEVGGLGNTIYF. The CDR3 DNA reads TGTGCCAGCAGTGAAGTAGGAGGGCTCGGAAACACCATATATTTT.

The chain employs TRBV2 and TRBJ2-1; 11 bases fit TRBD2. The CDR3 length is 13 residues. Germline loops: CDR1 SNHLY, CDR2 FYNNEI. V shed 6 bases and J 10 bases; nucleotides not matched to a gene: 5. CDR3 region: CASRLAGVPEQFF. The CDR3 bases are TGTGCCAGCAGACTAGCGGGGGTGCCGGAGCAGTTCTTC. Full variable domain (outside the CDR3, taken from reference TRBV2 and TRBJ2-1): EPEVTQTPSHQVTQMGQEVILRCVPISNHLYFYWYRQILGQKVEFLVSFYNNEISEKSEIFDDQFSVERPDGSNFTLKIRSTKLEDSAMYFCASRLAGVPEQFFGPGTRLTVL.

The chain links TRBV5-1 to TRBJ2-5; tentative D call: TRBD1 (5 bases). Trimming removed 5 bases from V and 0 bases from J, with 17 bases in between. The CDR3 is made up of 16 amino acids. Germline V lookup: CDR1 SGHRS, CDR2 YFSETQ. CDR3 nucleotide sequence: TGCGCCAGCAGAGAGGCACACAAGGGGAACCAAGAGACCCAGTACTTC. Translating it yields CASREAHKGNQETQYF.